The 15 T cell receptor beta chains below come from one sample, sequenced in a study of Ad26.COV2.S vaccination and SARS-CoV-2 variants. Treatment indicated: roughly 18 received Ad26.COV2.S at low or high dose, single or two shots; about 5 received placebo; per-sample allocation not given. Specimens were obtained on day 63 following the first vaccine or placebo injection. Clones were sequenced by immunoSEQ multiplex PCR, and TCRdb holds only the in-frame ones, with some missing. The sample records fewer than 600,000 clones, 80% to 90% being singletons. The sample in question was peripheral blood, obtained in a trial of Ad26.COV2.S vaccine versus placebo. The source is a person aged 18-60 years who received the Ad26.COV2.S COVID-19 vaccine or a placebo.

The J gene is TRBJ2-1, the V gene TRBV3-1 (or the pseudogene TRBV3-2); 9 nucleotides line up with TRBD2. This CDR3 contains 17 residues. V dropped 0 bases and J dropped 4; count of bases not matched to a gene: 7. Germline values: CDR1 LGHDT, CDR2 YNNKEL (reference sequence). CDR3 DNA: TGTGCCAGCAGCCAAGACTTAGCGGGAGCCCTATACAATGAGCAGTTCTTC. Translated, it gives CASSQDLAGALYNEQFF.

This chain joins TRBV4-1 and TRBJ2-3; perhaps TRBD2 as D (6 bases). The germline V gene has CDR1 MGHRA and CDR2 YSYEKL. The CDR3 is made up of 16 amino acids. V shed 2 bases and J shed 0 bases, with 12 bases lying between them. The CDR3 region has the DNA TGCGCCAGCAGCCAACCCGGGCGGGGTAGCACAGATACGCAGTATTTT. Its translation is CASSQPGRGSTDTQYF.

The chain has TRBV3-1 (or the pseudogene TRBV3-2) and TRBJ2-7, with D tentatively TRBD2 (6 bases). CDR3 length: 15 amino acids. V lost 1 base and J lost 0, with 10 bases in between. Germline values: CDR1 LGHDT, CDR2 YNNKEL (reference sequence). CDR3 bases: TGTGCCAGCAGCCAAGCGCCGGGGGTCTCCTACGAGCAGTACTTC. Translating it yields CASSQAPGVSYEQYF.

This clone was seen only once. The genes are TRBV6-5 and TRBJ2-2; D remains ambiguous. Trimming cost V 6 bases and J 4 bases, with 6 bases left between them. Germline loops: CDR1 MNHEY, CDR2 SVGAGI. The CDR3 covers 12 residues. CDR3: CASSLPTGELFF. The CDR3 DNA reads as TGTGCCAGCAGCCTCCCCACCGGGGAGCTGTTTTTT.

J is TRBJ2-7 and V is TRBV7-8; no reliable D call. CDR1 is SGHVS and CDR2 is FQNEAQ in the germline V gene. The ends were cut back, 2 bases at V and 2 bases at J, with 13 bases in the middle. This CDR3 contains 15 residues. CDR3 loop: CASSLYTGSTYEQYF. CDR3 DNA sequence: TGTGCCAGCAGCTTATACACCGGATCCACCTACGAGCAGTACTTC.

The rearrangement links TRBV2 to TRBJ1-5, with D possibly TRBD1 on 5 matching bases. V was pared by 8 bases and J by 3 bases, with 11 bases between. The length of the CDR3 is 13 residues. The germline gives CDR1 SNHLY, CDR2 FYNNEI. CDR3 in DNA: TGTGCCAGCCAGACAGAATCCAATCAGCCCCAGCATTTT. This gives the protein CASQTESNQPQHF.

The rearrangement uses TRBV30 and TRBJ2-2; no clear D. V lost 2 bases and J lost 7, with 8 bases in between. Germline values: CDR1 GTSNPN, CDR2 SVGIG (reference sequence). This CDR3 is 12 amino acids long. DNA for the CDR3: TGTGCCTGGAGTAGGGTCAGCGGGGAGCTGTTTTTT. This encodes CAWSRVSGELFF.

The J gene is TRBJ1-4, the V gene TRBV4-1; TRBD1 matches 7 bases. V gave up 4 bases and J gave up 6 bases; unmatched junction bases: 11. Per the germline V gene, CDR1 is MGHRA and CDR2 is YSYEKL. This CDR3 comprises 16 residues. In DNA, the CDR3 is TGCGCCAGCAGCCCCGGACAGGTGATGCTTCATGAAAAACTGTTTTTT. It codes for CASSPGQVMLHEKLFF.

The chain employs TRBV9 and TRBJ2-3, with 12 bases that match TRBD2. J was trimmed by 0 bases and V by 4 bases; bases with no gene match: 3. The V gene's germline CDR1 is SGDLS and CDR2 YYNGEE. The length of the CDR3 is 16 residues. CDR3 DNA: TGTGCCAGCAGCCTAGCGGGGGGGACTAGCACAGATACGCAGTATTTT. Translating it yields CASSLAGGTSTDTQYF.

The CDR3 coding sequence is TGTGCCAGCAGTTTACGGGGGACAGGGAGGCAGTACTTC. Translated: CASSLRGTGRQYF. The chain combines TRBV27 with TRBJ2-7; 9 bases fit TRBD1. There are 13 residues in the CDR3. Per the germline V gene, CDR1 is MNHEY and CDR2 is SMNVEV (reference sequence). With V trimmed by 2 bases and J by 9 bases, 5 bases remained unmatched.

The chain couples TRBV7-6 to TRBJ1-3; weak D call: TRBD1 (6 bases). The CDR3 is 19 amino acids. Trimming removed 2 bases at V and 3 bases at J, with 23 bases between. Per germline, CDR1 SGHVS and CDR2 FNYEAQ. The CDR3, as DNA: TGTGCCAGCAGCTTAAGTCGCCGGATCACAGGGTTTTATGGAAACACCATATATTTT. This encodes CASSLSRRITGFYGNTIYF.

The chain recombines TRBV6-6 with TRBJ1-1; TRBD1 might be the D (5 bases). CDR3 size: 16 residues. CDR1 MNHNY and CDR2 SVGAGI come from the germline V gene (reference sequence). Trimming cost V 2 bases and J 11 bases, with 24 bases left between them. CDR3 nucleotide sequence: TGTGCCAGCAGTTACGGGGGGGGACCAACAGGCCAGGAGGCTTTCTTT. It is translated as CASSYGGGPTGQEAFF.

This clone appeared once. This sequence joins TRBV27 and TRBJ1-1; D not resolved. Germline lookup yields CDR1 MNHEY and CDR2 SMNVEV (reference sequence). The CDR3 is 15 amino acids. V dropped 2 bases and J dropped 1 base, with 11 bases sitting between them. This chain's CDR3 is CASSLSISGNTEAFF. In nucleotides, the CDR3 is TGTGCCAGCAGTTTAAGTATCAGTGGGAACACTGAAGCTTTCTTT.

The V and J genes are TRBV28 and TRBJ2-2; D is unclear. CDR3 length: 21 residues. The V gene lost 4 bases and the J gene lost 1 base, with 28 bases spanning the gap. Looked up from germline, CDR1 is MDHEN and CDR2 is SYDVKM. The CDR3 loop is CASSSHRAFRTPALNTGELFF. CDR3 nucleotide sequence: TGTGCCAGCAGTTCCCACCGGGCCTTCCGTACCCCTGCCCTGAACACCGGGGAGCTGTTTTTT.

This chain uses TRBV27 with TRBJ1-4; the D is unclear. V was clipped by 6 bases and J by 3 bases, with 11 bases between them. This CDR3 comprises 14 residues. Per germline, CDR1 MNHEY and CDR2 SMNVEV (reference sequence). The CDR3 loop reads CASRERQANEKLFF. CDR3 DNA sequence: TGTGCCAGCAGGGAACGACAAGCTAATGAAAAACTGTTTTTT.